The 9 T cell receptor beta chains reported below all come from one sample, sequenced in a study of blood T cell repertoires in COVID-19. TCRdb's copy holds only in-frame clones and misses some; the assay was immunoSEQ multiplex PCR. The sample includes 60,000 to 75,000 clones, around 84% of them seen just once. Material: peripheral blood. The receptors shown here come from a human donor in a cohort sampled during active COVID-19.

J is TRBJ1-2 and V is TRBV9; 12 nucleotides line up with TRBD1. V was clipped by 3 bases and J by 8 bases; unmatched bases: 8. Germline lookup yields CDR1 SGDLS and CDR2 YYNGEE. This CDR3 spans 15 amino acids. CDR3 loop: CASSEPGQGAGGYTF. The DNA of the CDR3 is TGTGCCAGCAGCGAACCGGGACAGGGGGCCGGGGGCTACACCTTC.

This chain connects TRBV9 to TRBJ1-1; tentative D call: TRBD1 (5 bases). CDR3 length equals 16 residues. The V gene's germline CDR1 is SGDLS and CDR2 YYNGEE. V was shortened by 1 base and J by 4 bases, with 17 bases between the two germline ends. CDR3 sequence: CASSVIPEGLATEAFF. The CDR3 DNA follows: TGTGCCAGCAGCGTAATACCGGAGGGGCTTGCCACTGAAGCTTTCTTT.

This rearrangement joins TRBV11-2 to TRBJ2-3; perhaps TRBD1 as D (5 bases). Trimming took 3 bases from V and 1 from J, leaving 11 bases between them. Germline assignment: CDR1 SGHAT and CDR2 FQNNGV. This CDR3 region has 15 residues. The CDR3 is CASSLAGIGTDTQYF. DNA for the CDR3: TGTGCCAGCAGCTTGGCAGGGATTGGCACAGATACGCAGTATTTT.

The chain couples TRBV18 to TRBJ1-5; a possible D gene is TRBD1 (6 bases). Trimming left V 0 bases short and J 2 bases short, with 8 bases between. This CDR3 region has 15 residues. The germline CDR1 and CDR2 sequences are KGHSH and LQKENI. This CDR3 is CASSPPSGGNQPQHF. The CDR3 DNA is TGTGCCAGCTCACCACCCTCAGGGGGCAATCAGCCCCAGCATTTT.

The chain carries TRBV28 and TRBJ2-7, with D possibly being TRBD1 (6 bases). V lost 10 bases and J lost 4, with 14 bases in between. In germline, CDR1 is MDHEN, CDR2 SYDVKM. This CDR3 has 12 amino acids. The CDR3 coding sequence is TGTGCCACAGGGGTTCTCTATTACGAGCAGTACTTC. Amino acids: CATGVLYYEQYF.

V gene TRBV27 combines with J gene TRBJ1-5; D unresolved. Germline V gene lookup returns CDR1 MNHEY and CDR2 SMNVEV (reference sequence). The CDR3 runs 13 residues. The V end lost 4 bases, the J end lost 5 bases, and 9 bases lay between the germline ends. The DNA for the CDR3 is TGTGCCAGCAGTTATAGCCGGGATCAGCCCCAGCATTTT. Its translation is CASSYSRDQPQHF.

The chain couples TRBV19 to TRBJ2-7; no clear D gene. V gave up 8 bases and J gave up 6 bases, with 11 bases separating them. The CDR3 consists of 11 residues. Germline CDR1 reads LNHDA; CDR2 reads SQIVND (reference sequence). The CDR3 sequence is CASSTSVEQYF. In DNA form, the CDR3 reads TGTGCCAGTTCAACCAGCGTCGAGCAGTACTTC.

DNA of the CDR3: TGTGCCAGCAGCTTGTTGACAGGGAGTTTAGGACCAGGGAACACCATATATTTT. This translates into CASSLLTGSLGPGNTIYF. The chain has TRBV5-6 and TRBJ1-3; 7 bases line up with TRBD1. Trimming cost V 1 base and J 7 bases; bases outside gene matches: 17. The CDR3 is 18 amino acids. Germline CDR1 reads SGHDT; CDR2 reads YYEEEE.

The sample holds a few counts of this clone. The rearrangement uses TRBV19 and TRBJ2-7; tentatively, D is TRBD2 (5 bases). This CDR3 region has 12 residues. Trimming shortened V by 6 bases and J by 6 bases, and 12 bases separated the two germline ends. Germline-derived CDR1 and CDR2 are LNHDA and SQIVND (reference sequence). CDR3 sequence (DNA): TGTGCCAGTAGCCCCTCCGGAGGCGAGCAGTACTTC. This codes for CASSPSGGEQYF.